Presented here are 25 T cell receptor beta chains from one specimen sequenced in a study of control samples from healthy donors and cancer patients. Profiled with immunoSEQ multiplex PCR; TCRdb holds only in-frame clones, not every one. The table lists approximately 100,000 clones, about 91% of them singletons. Sequencing was done on a sample of blood. The receptors derive from a man aged 25-45 years in good health.

The chain employs TRBV19 and TRBJ1-4; weak D call: TRBD1 (5 bases). The V end lost 2 bases, the J end lost 0 bases, and 7 bases lay between the germline ends. CDR1 LNHDA and CDR2 SQIVND come from the germline V gene (reference sequence). The CDR3 length is 15 residues. CDR3 loop: CASSIWTTTNEKLFF. In nucleotides, the CDR3 is TGTGCCAGTAGTATATGGACAACAACTAATGAAAAACTGTTTTTT.

In its sample, this clone was seen a few times. The chain recombines TRBV6-2 or TRBV6-3 with TRBJ2-5, with 8 bases fitting TRBD1. The CDR3 has 16 amino acids. The germline gives CDR1 MNHEY, CDR2 SVGEGT. Germline trimming cut 6 bases from V and 4 bases from J; bases unmatched to any gene: 13. CDR3 residues: CASSDPTGAFRETQYF. CDR3 nucleotides: TGTGCCAGCAGCGACCCGACAGGGGCGTTTCGAGAGACCCAGTACTTC.

The genes are TRBV28 and TRBJ1-4, with D possibly matching TRBD1 (5 bases). The CDR3 contains 15 residues. V was trimmed by 7 bases and J by 2 bases, leaving 14 bases between them. In germline, CDR1 is MDHEN, CDR2 SYDVKM. For the CDR3, the DNA is TGTGCCAGCAATACCGCAGGGCGGACTAATGAAAAACTGTTTTTT. Translating it yields CASNTAGRTNEKLFF. The whole variable domain, remainder taken from reference TRBV28 and TRBJ1-4, is DVKVTQSSRYLVKRTGEKVFLECVQDMDHENMFWYRQDPGLGLRLIYFSYDVKMKEKGDIPEGYSVSREKKERFSLILESASTNQTSMYLCASNTAGRTNEKLFFGSGTQLSVL.

The chain is built from TRBV9 and TRBJ2-7; D unresolved. The CDR3 is 13 amino acids. Germline CDR1 is SGDLS and CDR2 is YYNGEE. The V and J ends lost 3 bases and 2 bases respectively, with 9 bases between them. CDR3 in amino acids: CASSGGDPYEQYF. The CDR3, as DNA: TGTGCCAGCAGCGGTGGCGACCCCTACGAGCAGTACTTC.

This clone came up once. This chain links TRBV30 with TRBJ2-1, with D possibly matching TRBD2 (5 bases). The V and J ends lost 7 bases and 0 bases respectively, with 13 bases between them. Germline V gene sequence: CDR1 GTSNPN, CDR2 SVGIG (reference sequence). The CDR3 sequence is 14 residues long. This chain's CDR3 is CAFPLGSSYNEQFF. In DNA, the CDR3 is TGTGCCTTCCCCTTAGGGAGCTCCTACAATGAGCAGTTCTTC. The entire variable domain, with the rest obtained from reference TRBV30 and TRBJ2-1, is as follows: SQTIHQWPATLVQPVGSPLSLECTVEGTSNPNLYWYRQAAGRGLQLLFYSVGIGQISSEVPQNLSASRPQDRQFILSSKKLLLSDSGFYLCAFPLGSSYNEQFFGPGTRLTVL.

The V gene is TRBV7-8, the J gene TRBJ1-5; maybe TRBD1 (6 bases). The V gene's germline CDR1 is SGHVS and CDR2 FQNEAQ. V lost 4 bases and J 5 bases, leaving 24 bases between the germline ends. This CDR3 comprises 18 residues. CDR3 residues: CASSWDGGQAAYDQPQHF. DNA for the CDR3: TGTGCCAGCAGCTGGGACGGGGGGCAAGCCGCCTACGATCAGCCCCAGCATTTT.

The chain recombines TRBV9 with TRBJ2-2, with 10 bases matching TRBD2. Per germline, CDR1 SGDLS and CDR2 YYNGEE. The trim removed 3 bases at V and 0 bases at J, leaving 5 bases unmatched. The CDR3 loop spans 17 amino acids. The CDR3 loop reads CASSADLAGANTGELFF. CDR3 in DNA: TGTGCCAGCAGCGCGGATCTAGCGGGAGCGAACACCGGGGAGCTGTTTTTT.

This chain joins TRBV7-9 and TRBJ2-1, with 11 nucleotides matching TRBD2. CDR1 and CDR2 from the germline V gene are SEHNR and FQNEAQ (reference sequence). The CDR3 runs to 19 residues. J gave up 10 bases and V 2 bases, and 19 bases lay outside the gene matches. The CDR3 nucleotides read TGTGCCAGCAGCTTAAGGAGGCTAGCGGGAGGCCTTCGCACGGGCGAGCAGTTCTTC. As protein: CASSLRRLAGGLRTGEQFF.

This clone has a handful of counts. This CDR3 reads CAISAEGQGDEQYF. CDR3 coding DNA: TGTGCCATCAGCGCCGAGGGACAGGGGGACGAGCAGTACTTC. The rearrangement links TRBV10-3 to TRBJ2-7, with 11 bases lining up with TRBD1. The CDR3 totals 14 residues. Germline values: CDR1 ENHRY, CDR2 SYGVKD. Trimming at V came to 6 bases and at J to 5 bases, leaving 6 bases not matched to a gene.

The chain joins TRBV5-1 to TRBJ1-1; D is undetermined. V lost 0 bases, J lost 7 bases, and 10 bases lay in between. Germline CDR1 is SGHRS and CDR2 is YFSETQ. CDR3 length: 13 residues. The CDR3 DNA reads as TGCGCCAGCAGCTTGGCCGGGCAGAATGAAGCTTTCTTT. Translated: CASSLAGQNEAFF.

The gene calls are TRBV7-2 and TRBJ1-2; 7 bases map to TRBD1. Germline CDR1 and CDR2: SGHTA and FQGNSA. V lost 5 bases to trimming and J lost 2 bases; unmatched junction nucleotides: 2. The CDR3 covers 13 residues. In nucleotides, the CDR3 is TGTGCCAGCAGCCCGACAGGGAACTATGGCTACACCTTC. This gives the protein CASSPTGNYGYTF.

This clone came up a few times. The chain is built from TRBV5-4 and TRBJ2-5; D is unclear. Germline CDR1 is SGHNT and CDR2 is YYREEE (reference sequence). Trimming cost V 1 base and J 0 bases, with 4 bases left between them. The CDR3 has 13 amino acids. The CDR3 DNA reads TGTGCCAGCAGCTTGCTGTACCAAGAGACCCAGTACTTC. Protein sequence: CASSLLYQETQYF.

This clone was counted between two and nine times. This chain connects TRBV5-1 to TRBJ2-7, with D possibly matching TRBD1 (5 bases). Germline CDR1 is SGHRS and CDR2 is YFSETQ. The CDR3 has 12 amino acids. V gave up 4 bases and J gave up 4 bases, with 9 bases separating them. This CDR3 is CASSRGGYEQYF. The DNA of the CDR3 is TGCGCCAGCAGCAGGGGTGGGTACGAGCAGTACTTC.

The chain uses TRBV9 and TRBJ2-1; 10 bases align to TRBD2. Germline V gene lookup returns CDR1 SGDLS and CDR2 YYNGEE. The V segment lost 5 bases and the J segment 5 bases; nucleotides outside the gene matches: 10. The CDR3 loop spans 16 amino acids. CDR3 sequence: CASRALAAGGDNEQFF. CDR3 in DNA: TGTGCCAGCAGGGCCCTAGCAGCGGGAGGGGACAATGAGCAGTTCTTC.

The CDR3 DNA sequence: TGTGCCAGCAGCCCGACTGCCTGGTACGAGCAGTACTTC. Translated: CASSPTAWYEQYF. The rearrangement uses TRBV14 and TRBJ2-7; D is ambiguous. Germline loops: CDR1 SGHDN, CDR2 FVKESK. The V gene lost 4 bases and the J gene lost 4 bases, with 11 bases spanning the gap. The CDR3 extends over 13 amino acids.

This rearrangement joins TRBV24-1 to TRBJ2-1; TRBD2 might be the D (5 bases). The V gene lost 4 bases and the J gene lost 2 bases, with 5 bases spanning the gap. Germline CDR1 reads KGHDR; CDR2 reads SFDVKD. This CDR3 has 13 amino acids. Here the CDR3 DNA reads TGTGCCACCAGTGACGGGACCTACAATGAGCAGTTCTTC. This gives the protein CATSDGTYNEQFF.

This chain uses TRBV6-2 or TRBV6-3 with TRBJ1-1, with no clear D. Germline V gene lookup returns CDR1 MNHEY and CDR2 SVGEGT. CDR3 length equals 11 residues. V was clipped by 5 bases and J by 5 bases, with 6 bases between them. The CDR3 DNA reads as TGTGCCAGCAGTACGTATACTGAAGCTTTCTTT. Protein sequence: CASSTYTEAFF.

The chain carries TRBV29-1 and TRBJ2-2, with D possibly being TRBD1 (6 bases). CDR1 and CDR2 (germline): SQVTM, ANQGSEA. Trimming pared 6 bases from V and 3 bases from J, leaving 17 bases between. CDR3 length equals 15 residues. The CDR3 protein is CSVKYRESDTGELFF. CDR3 nucleotide sequence: TGCAGCGTGAAGTACAGGGAGAGTGACACCGGGGAGCTGTTTTTT.

This chain connects TRBV6-5 to TRBJ2-5; D is perhaps TRBD1 (6 bases). Trimming stripped 2 bases from V and 4 bases from J, with 8 bases between. The V gene's germline CDR1 is MNHEY and CDR2 SVGAGI. This CDR3 is 13 amino acids long. The CDR3 spells CASSYMGAETQYF. The DNA of the CDR3 is TGTGCCAGCAGTTACATGGGGGCAGAGACCCAGTACTTC.

The rearrangement joins TRBV29-1 to TRBJ1-5, with D possibly TRBD1 on 5 matching bases. Germline loops: CDR1 SQVTM, CDR2 ANQGSEA. Between the trimmed V and J ends, which lost 4 bases and 8 bases, there was a span of 12 bases. The CDR3 is 12 amino acids. The DNA for the CDR3 is TGCAGCGTTGGAATTGGGGGTAAGCCCCAGCATTTT. Residues: CSVGIGGKPQHF.

The table lists this clone with a count of one. The chain has TRBV19 and TRBJ2-7; tentative D call: TRBD2 (6 bases). CDR1 is LNHDA, CDR2 SQIVND, per germline (reference sequence). The V end lost 1 base, the J end lost 4 bases, and 14 bases lay between the germline ends. CDR3 length: 15 residues. The CDR3, as DNA: TGTGCCAGTAGTATAGGAGGCGGACGGGGGTACGAGCAGTACTTC. This encodes CASSIGGGRGYEQYF.

This clone has more than one count but fewer than ten. The rearrangement links TRBV18 to TRBJ2-4; maybe TRBD2 (6 bases). Germline V gene lookup returns CDR1 KGHSH and CDR2 LQKENI. Trimming shortened V by 2 bases and J by 11 bases, and 7 bases separated the two germline ends. This CDR3 region has 11 residues. The CDR3 DNA reads TGTGCCAGCTCACCAGGGGAGGTTCAGTACTTC. Translated, it gives CASSPGEVQYF.

Comments on this clone: Compared with germline, one end of the junction differs, possibly owing to a read error. This sample also contains other DNA sequences that code for the same CDR3. This chain uses TRBV7-2 with TRBJ2-1, with 7 bases fitting TRBD2. The germline V gene has CDR1 SGHTA and CDR2 FQGNSA. The CDR3 runs 17 residues. Written as DNA, the CDR3 is TGTGCCAGCAGCTTAGAGGCGGGACTAACCTACTACAATGAACAGTTCTTC. This sequence encodes CASSLEAGLTYYNEQFF. Variable domain in full (rest from reference TRBV7-2 and TRBJ2-1): GAGVSQSPSNKVTEKGKDVELRCDPISGHTALYWYRQSLGQGLEFLIYFQGNSAPDKSGLPSDRFSAERTGGSVSTLTIQRTQQEDSAVYLCASSLEAGLTYYNEQFFGPGTRLTVL.

A single count supports this clone. The V and J genes are TRBV9 and TRBJ2-5, with D possibly TRBD2 on 7 matching bases. V was trimmed by 5 bases and J by 5 bases, leaving 16 bases between them. The germline CDR1 and CDR2 sequences are SGDLS and YYNGEE. This CDR3 is 14 amino acids long. This CDR3 is CASSDGGAVETQYF. In DNA, the CDR3 is TGTGCCAGCAGTGATGGGGGGGCCGTGGAGACCCAGTACTTC.

This clone appeared a single time. The gene calls are TRBV2 and TRBJ1-1, with a possible D match to TRBD1 (5 bases). The CDR3 covers 13 residues. The germline V gene encodes CDR1 SNHLY and CDR2 FYNNEI. Trimming cost V 9 bases and J 1 base, with 12 bases left between them. The DNA for the CDR3 is TGTGCCAGACTGGACAAACAGAACACTGAAGCTTTCTTT. Protein: CARLDKQNTEAFF.